This T cell receptor (beta chain) was sequenced during a study of patients and donors after allogeneic stem cell transplantation. One entry per CDR3 protein, called by TCRdb with MiXCR from the RT-PCR reads. Seen here are roughly 230,000 distinct CDR3 sequences, approximately 14% observed once, and the top ten hold 11%. V lost 5 bases, J lost 12 bases, and 13 bases stayed unmatched. Germline-derived CDR1 and CDR2 are DFQATT and SNEGSKA (reference sequence). This CDR3 region has 13 residues. This clonotype has more than one count but fewer than ten. The TCR was taken from a human donor who was either an allogeneic HSCT recipient or a stem cell or donor lymphocyte infusion donor (not recorded which). It is not recorded whose cells these are; they may come from a transplant donor. Source material: blood, either unsorted or a sorted T cell fraction (not recorded which). The chain uses TRBV20-1 and TRBJ1-2, with TRBD1 matching 9 bases. CDR3 protein: CSAPVPGQGRDTF. The CDR3 coding sequence is TGCAGTGCTCCGGTCCCGGGACAGGGACGCGACACCTTC.